The next 3 T cell receptor beta chains were all read from a single sample in a study of Ad26.COV2.S vaccination and SARS-CoV-2 variants. Profiled with immunoSEQ multiplex PCR; TCRdb holds only in-frame clones, not every one. The sample includes some 340,000 clones, about 86% of them seen just once. Specified treatment: around 19 received Ad26.COV2.S at low or high dose, single or two shots; 5 received placebo; per-sample allocation not given. Sampling was performed 63 days after the first vaccine or placebo injection. Sequences were derived from peripheral blood, sampled in a trial of Ad26.COV2.S vaccine versus placebo. These receptors were collected from a person between 18 and 59 years old who received the Ad26.COV2.S COVID-19 vaccine or a placebo.

The chain combines TRBV6-5 with TRBJ2-1, with TRBD2 identical over 12 bases. CDR3 length equals 14 residues. V dropped 4 bases and J dropped 8; count of bases not matched to a gene: 3. Germline lookup yields CDR1 MNHEY and CDR2 SVGAGI. The DNA for the CDR3 is TGTGCCAGCAGTTCTAGCGGGGGGGCCCATGAGCAGTTCTTC. Residues: CASSSSGGAHEQFF.

The chain has TRBV13 and TRBJ1-2; D remains unclear. The CDR3 totals 14 residues. V dropped 1 base and J dropped 4 bases, with 10 bases sitting between them. Germline assignment: CDR1 PRHDT and CDR2 FYEKMQ (reference sequence). The DNA of the CDR3 is TGTGCCAGCAGCTTAGTTACAAGACTCTATGGCTACACCTTC. Amino acids: CASSLVTRLYGYTF.

The gene calls are TRBV2 and TRBJ1-1, with D tentatively TRBD1 (5 bases). V was trimmed by 8 bases and J by 3 bases, leaving 13 bases between them. The CDR3 sequence is 13 residues long. Germline CDR1 reads SNHLY; CDR2 reads FYNNEI. CDR3 in amino acids: CASPPDTYTEAFF. The CDR3 region has the DNA TGTGCCAGCCCACCGGACACATACACTGAAGCTTTCTTT.